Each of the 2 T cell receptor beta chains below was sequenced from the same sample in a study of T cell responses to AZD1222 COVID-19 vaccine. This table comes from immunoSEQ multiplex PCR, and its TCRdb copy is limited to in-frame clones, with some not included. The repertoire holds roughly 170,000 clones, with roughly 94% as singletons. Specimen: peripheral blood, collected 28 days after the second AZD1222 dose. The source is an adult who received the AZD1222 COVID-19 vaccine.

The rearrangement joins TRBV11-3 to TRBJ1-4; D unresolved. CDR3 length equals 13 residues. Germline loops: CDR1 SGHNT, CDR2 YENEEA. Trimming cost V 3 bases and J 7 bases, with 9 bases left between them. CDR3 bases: TGTGCCAGCAGCTTCGGGCGGTTTGAAAAACTGTTTTTT. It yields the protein CASSFGRFEKLFF.

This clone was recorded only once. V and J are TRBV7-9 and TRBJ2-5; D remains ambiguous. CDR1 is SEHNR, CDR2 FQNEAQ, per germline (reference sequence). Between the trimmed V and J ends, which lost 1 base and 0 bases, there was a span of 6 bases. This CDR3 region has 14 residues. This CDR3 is CASSLDTYQETQYF. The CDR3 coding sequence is TGTGCCAGCAGCTTAGACACTTACCAAGAGACCCAGTACTTC.